What follows are 27 T cell receptor beta chains derived from one specimen sequenced in a study of T cells in Graves' hyperthyroidism and ophthalmopathy. The source material, RNA transcripts, was used to amplify TCR beta CDR3 regions. Primed by the HTBI set, a first-round RT-PCR was run on the TCR CDR3. TCRdb re-called the multiplex PCR reads through MiXCR, storing one row per CDR3 protein. This sample has 250,000 to 350,000 distinct CDR3 sequences, with roughly 20% found just once. Sequenced material: blood. These receptors all stem from a man aged 30 to 39 with Graves' ophthalmopathy.

This clonotype was detected only a few times. J is TRBJ2-7 and V is TRBV30; the D gene is possibly TRBD2 (6 bases). V shed 0 bases and J shed 6 bases, with 12 bases lying between them. This CDR3 is built from 13 residues. In germline, CDR1 is GTSNPN, CDR2 SVGIG (reference sequence). The CDR3: CAWSVRTNSEQYF. Written as DNA, the CDR3 is TGTGCCTGGAGTGTGAGGACTAATAGCGAGCAGTACTTC.

Many counts were recorded for this clonotype. V and J are TRBV6-2 or TRBV6-3 and TRBJ1-2; 8 nucleotides align to TRBD1. The V segment lost 6 bases and the J segment 2 bases; nucleotides outside the gene matches: 5. This CDR3 has 14 amino acids. Germline values: CDR1 MNHEY, CDR2 SVGEGT. CDR3 in amino acids: CASSTWDRNYGYTF. The CDR3 DNA sequence: TGTGCCAGCAGCACCTGGGACAGGAACTATGGCTACACCTTC.

The sample holds a few counts of this clonotype. This sequence joins TRBV6-1 and TRBJ2-3; 11 bases are a match to TRBD1. The CDR3 loop spans 16 amino acids. The V gene end was trimmed by 2 bases and the J gene end by 6 bases; junction bases not matched to a gene: 7. Germline loops: CDR1 MNHNS, CDR2 SASEGT. CDR3: CASSEIGDRGFDTQYF. CDR3 bases: TGTGCCAGCAGTGAAATTGGGGACAGGGGGTTTGATACGCAGTATTTT.

This clonotype came up once. V and J are TRBV10-3 and TRBJ1-4; D gene unclear. The CDR3 is made up of 11 amino acids. The V gene lost 3 bases and the J gene lost 5 bases, with 1 base spanning the gap. Germline CDR1 is ENHRY and CDR2 is SYGVKD. The CDR3 reads CAISDNEKLFF. In DNA, the CDR3 is TGTGCCATCAGTGACAATGAAAAACTGTTTTTT.

The sample holds a few counts of this clonotype. The chain joins TRBV2 to TRBJ2-4; 7 bases match TRBD2. CDR1 is SNHLY and CDR2 is FYNNEI in the germline V gene. The CDR3 loop spans 16 amino acids. The ends lost 6 bases at V and 0 bases at J; junction bases unmatched: 8. CDR3 region: CASSQTSEPAKNIQYF. The CDR3 DNA follows: TGTGCCAGCAGCCAAACTAGCGAACCAGCCAAAAACATTCAGTACTTC.

In its sample, this clonotype was seen a few times. This chain links TRBV6-1 with TRBJ2-5; D ambiguous. Germline lookup yields CDR1 MNHNS and CDR2 SASEGT. CDR3 length equals 12 residues. V was trimmed by 6 bases and J by 2 bases, leaving 7 bases between them. The CDR3 region has the DNA TGTGCCAGCAGACAGCTTCAAGAGACCCAGTACTTC. Its translation: CASRQLQETQYF.

This clonotype was counted ten times or more. The chain carries TRBV20-1 and TRBJ2-3; no firm D call. This CDR3 is 13 amino acids long. The V gene lost 1 base and the J gene lost 0 bases, with 5 bases spanning the gap. Germline lookup yields CDR1 DFQATT and CDR2 SNEGSKA (reference sequence). CDR3 region: CSARVDSTDTQYF. In DNA, the CDR3 is TGCAGTGCTAGAGTTGATAGCACAGATACGCAGTATTTT.

This clonotype was counted a few times. The chain has TRBV18 and TRBJ1-2; D not resolved. The CDR3 covers 15 residues. V lost 2 bases and J 0 bases, leaving 10 bases between the germline ends. CDR1 is KGHSH and CDR2 is LQKENI in the germline V gene. This chain's CDR3 is CASSPTAGTNYGYTF. CDR3 bases: TGTGCCAGCTCACCAACGGCCGGAACTAACTATGGCTACACCTTC.

This clonotype was counted many times. This sequence joins TRBV9 and TRBJ1-6; D is uncertain. The CDR3 has 15 residues. Germline-derived CDR1 and CDR2 are SGDLS and YYNGEE. Trimming took 2 bases from V and 7 from J, leaving 13 bases between them. The CDR3 sequence is CASSVDNGVNSPLHF. CDR3 bases: TGTGCCAGCAGCGTTGACAATGGGGTGAATTCACCCCTCCACTTT.

The V and J genes are TRBV30 and TRBJ1-2, with D unresolved. The CDR3 is made up of 12 amino acids. Trimming shortened V by 0 bases and J by 7 bases, and 9 bases separated the two germline ends. Germline assignment: CDR1 GTSNPN and CDR2 SVGIG (reference sequence). The chain's CDR3 is CAWSVNQAGYTF. The CDR3 nucleotides are TGTGCCTGGAGTGTAAACCAGGCTGGCTACACCTTC.

In its sample, this clonotype was seen a few times. The CDR3: CASSFDYNEQFF. The CDR3 DNA is TGTGCCAGCAGTTTTGACTACAATGAGCAGTTCTTC. This chain links TRBV6-2 or TRBV6-3 with TRBJ2-1; D remains ambiguous. Germline V gene data show CDR1 as MNHEY and CDR2 as SVGEGT. This CDR3 has 12 amino acids. V was trimmed by 4 bases and J by 3 bases, leaving 4 bases between them.

This clonotype turned up a few times. The chain combines TRBV6-1 with TRBJ1-2; D unclear. This CDR3 is 12 amino acids long. Trimming cost V 1 base and J 3 bases, with 3 bases left between them. CDR1 and CDR2 from the germline V gene are MNHNS and SASEGT. As DNA, the CDR3 is TGTGCCAGCAGTGAAGGGTACTATGGCTACACCTTC. Translating gives CASSEGYYGYTF.

The chain links TRBV19 to TRBJ2-2; tentatively, D is TRBD1 (6 bases). Germline V gene lookup returns CDR1 LNHDA and CDR2 SQIVND (reference sequence). The CDR3 runs 14 residues. Trimming stripped 6 bases from V and 3 bases from J, with 11 bases between. CDR3 region: CASSTRTDTGELFF. The CDR3 bases are TGTGCCAGTAGCACCCGGACAGACACCGGGGAGCTGTTTTTT.

The V gene is TRBV4-1, the J gene TRBJ1-4, with a tentative D call TRBD1 (5 bases). The germline V and J ends were trimmed by 1 base and 8 bases, with 17 bases remaining between them. The germline V gene encodes CDR1 MGHRA and CDR2 YSYEKL. The CDR3 loop spans 16 amino acids. CDR3 residues: CASSQGPGQGEEKLFF. The CDR3 nucleotides are TGCGCCAGCAGCCAAGGGCCTGGGCAGGGCGAGGAAAAACTGTTTTTT.

This clonotype was seen more than once but under ten times. The rearrangement links TRBV11-1 to TRBJ1-1; 8 bases are a match to TRBD1. The CDR3 is 14 residues long. V gave up 5 bases and J gave up 1 base; unmatched junction bases: 3. The germline V gene has CDR1 SGHAT and CDR2 FQDESV (reference sequence). CDR3 residues: CASSPRGRNTEAFF. CDR3 in DNA: TGTGCCAGCAGCCCCAGGGGGCGGAACACTGAAGCTTTCTTT.

This clonotype was observed many times. V usage is TRBV6-2 or TRBV6-3 and J usage is TRBJ2-5; D possibly corresponds to TRBD1 (6 bases). The CDR3 contains 15 residues. V lost 4 bases and J 1 base, leaving 13 bases between the germline ends. Germline V gene lookup returns CDR1 MNHEY and CDR2 SVGEGT. The CDR3 bases are TGTGCCAGCAGTTCTATCACGGACAGCCAAGAGACCCAGTACTTC. This codes for CASSSITDSQETQYF.

This clonotype came up a few times. The chain couples TRBV18 to TRBJ2-3; 8 nucleotides agree with TRBD2. The V gene end was trimmed by 2 bases and the J gene end by 4 bases; junction bases not matched to a gene: 8. Per the germline V gene, CDR1 is KGHSH and CDR2 is LQKENI. The CDR3 contains 16 residues. The CDR3 DNA is TGTGCCAGCTCACCATACAGCGGGAGAGGCGCAGATACGCAGTATTTT. Protein product: CASSPYSGRGADTQYF.

This clonotype has a count of ten or more. The chain has TRBV7-9 and TRBJ1-1, with no clear D. The CDR3 has 14 amino acids. The germline V gene has CDR1 SEHNR and CDR2 FQNEAQ (reference sequence). V was cut by 5 bases and J by 4 bases, with 14 bases left in between. The CDR3 DNA sequence: TGTGCCAGCAGCCCCAGCTCCGGGAGCACTGAAGCTTTCTTT. Its protein product is CASSPSSGSTEAFF.

This clonotype was recorded a few times. This rearrangement joins TRBV11-2 to TRBJ2-4, with a weak D call TRBD2 (5 bases). The V end lost 1 base, the J end lost 4 bases, and 8 bases lay between the germline ends. Germline loops: CDR1 SGHAT, CDR2 FQNNGV. The CDR3 contains 14 residues. The CDR3 loop is CASSLASGKNIQYF. The CDR3, as DNA: TGTGCCAGCAGCTTAGCCAGCGGTAAAAACATTCAGTACTTC.

The rearrangement uses TRBV13 and TRBJ2-1; the match to TRBD2 covers 12 bases. The CDR3 runs to 15 residues. V was pared by 5 bases and J by 5 bases, with 4 bases of the junction left unmatched. CDR1 is PRHDT, CDR2 FYEKMQ, per germline (reference sequence). CDR3 amino acids: CASSKTSGRDNEQFF. CDR3 DNA: TGTGCCAGCAGCAAGACTAGCGGGAGAGACAATGAGCAGTTCTTC. Full variable domain (missing parts from reference TRBV13 and TRBJ2-1): AAGVIQSPRHLIKEKRETATLKCYPIPRHDTVYWYQQGPGQDPQFLISFYEKMQSDKGSIPDRFSAQQFSDYHSELNMSSLELGDSALYFCASSKTSGRDNEQFFGPGTRLTVL.

This clonotype has a handful of counts. The DNA for the CDR3 is TGTGCCAGTAGTATACGTCCGGGACAGGGTACCTACGAGCAGTACTTC. Protein sequence: CASSIRPGQGTYEQYF. The rearrangement uses TRBV19 and TRBJ2-7; 9 bases map to TRBD1. The ends lost 2 bases at V and 2 bases at J; junction bases unmatched: 7. From germline, CDR1 is LNHDA and CDR2 SQIVND (reference sequence). This CDR3 comprises 16 residues.

This clonotype came up many times. This chain uses TRBV28 with TRBJ2-1; no clear D. This CDR3 has 13 amino acids. Trimming took off 6 bases at V and 2 bases at J, with 8 bases between the two ends. CDR1 and CDR2 (germline): MDHEN, SYDVKM. In DNA, the CDR3 is TGTGCCAGCAGCCCTCGGCCCTACAATGAGCAGTTCTTC. This sequence encodes CASSPRPYNEQFF.

This chain uses TRBV28 with TRBJ1-2; 7 bases match TRBD1. Trimming removed 7 bases from V and 8 bases from J; junction bases left unmatched: 10. The length of the CDR3 is 13 residues. Germline assignment: CDR1 MDHEN and CDR2 SYDVKM. CDR3: CASTTDRVNGYTF. The CDR3 DNA sequence: TGTGCCAGCACCACCGACAGGGTTAACGGCTACACCTTC.

The rearrangement joins TRBV15 to TRBJ2-6; 10 bases align to TRBD1. The CDR3 is 18 amino acids. Germline CDR1 LNHNV, CDR2 YYDKDF (reference sequence). V dropped 5 bases and J dropped 0; count of bases not matched to a gene: 7. Here the CDR3 DNA reads TGTGCCACCAGCGGACCGGGACAGGGGAACTCTGGGGCCAACGTCCTGACTTTC. This encodes CATSGPGQGNSGANVLTF.

The chain uses TRBV11-2 and TRBJ2-2; D may be TRBD2 (7 bases). The CDR3 length is 18 residues. Trimming shortened V by 2 bases and J by 0 bases, and 16 bases separated the two germline ends. Germline CDR1 is SGHAT and CDR2 is FQNNGV. The CDR3 protein is CASSLTLGGLTNTGELFF. The CDR3 coding sequence is TGTGCCAGCAGCTTAACTTTGGGGGGGCTTACGAACACCGGGGAGCTGTTTTTT.

The chain couples TRBV28 to TRBJ2-7, with D possibly being TRBD1 or TRBD2 (6 bases each). Germline-derived CDR1 and CDR2 are MDHEN and SYDVKM. Trimming stripped 4 bases from V and 9 bases from J, with 13 bases between. This CDR3 is 12 amino acids long. The CDR3 here is CASSSGAIGQYF. CDR3 DNA sequence: TGTGCCAGCAGTTCGGGGGCGATCGGGCAGTACTTC.

This clonotype showed up just a few times. This sequence joins TRBV20-1 and TRBJ2-7; 8 bases map to TRBD2. The CDR3 extends over 13 amino acids. Germline CDR1 is DFQATT and CDR2 is SNEGSKA (reference sequence). J was trimmed by 3 bases and V by 6 bases; bases with no gene match: 7. The CDR3 loop reads CSAPSGSHYEQYF. CDR3 bases: TGCAGTGCCCCGAGCGGGAGCCACTACGAGCAGTACTTC.